This TCR beta chain emerged from a study of cytomegalovirus exposure and HLA in healthy donors. Looking at the study overall: Previous work identified some 120 million unique TCR beta sequences from roughly 170 million T cells. There were 300 to 400 genotyped donors. Of these, about 80% fell in the genetic ancestry cluster associated with self-reported Caucasian donors. General study findings and limits: Listed as cytomegalovirus-associated were roughly 180 TCR beta chains.

On this clone itself: Its antigen is still unknown.

The CDR3 is 19 amino acids. V lost 3 bases to trimming and J lost 5 bases; unmatched junction nucleotides: 9. Germline V gene data show CDR1 as SGHVS and CDR2 as FQNEAQ. Amplification used 60 Vbeta primers and 13 Jbeta primers. Study processing details: In a later analysis, of around 85 million unique beta chains, about 10 million appeared in at least two donors. Method: immunoSEQ multiplex PCR; TCRdb's copy keeps in-frame clones and lacks some. D and trimming were read from the DNA, whereas the V and J calls and clone size are those reported in that table. The sample has approximately 100,000 clones; about 70% are singletons.

The chain uses TRBV7-8 and TRBJ2-2; 16 bases match TRBD2. This clonotype was sampled from a young woman in good health and CMV-seropositive. Material: PBMCs. As DNA, the CDR3 is TGTGCCAGCAGCTTCCCGGGACTAGCGGGAGGGCTCCGAACCGGGGAGCTGTTTTTT. The encoded protein is CASSFPGLAGGLRTGELFF.